This TCR beta chain was documented in a study of cytomegalovirus exposure and HLA in healthy donors. Study summary: In a previous analysis, approximately 110 million unique TCR beta sequences were found from 170 million or so T cells. Study outcomes and limitations: It was only CMV serostatus that was available as immune exposure information. Associated with HLA alleles at 0.05 false discovery rate in a later analysis were about 17,000 TCR beta sequences.

Notes on this clone: Its antigen is currently unknown.

The V and J ends lost 6 bases and 0 bases respectively, with 9 bases between them. The germline V gene encodes CDR1 MNHEY and CDR2 SMNVEV (reference sequence). The CDR3 consists of 14 residues. A multiplex PCR was run with 60 Vbeta primers and 13 Jbeta primers. Profiled with immunoSEQ multiplex PCR; TCRdb holds only in-frame clones, not every one. This sample has around 100,000 clones, with over 60% found just once. This chain connects TRBV27 to TRBJ1-5; the D is unclear. This receptor was obtained from a young woman in good health and CMV-seropositive. Input material: PBMCs. The CDR3 nucleotides are TGTGCCAGCAGAGAGCCCTATAGCAATCAGCCCCAGCATTTT. It translates to CASREPYSNQPQHF.